The next 3 T cell receptor beta chains were all read from a single sample in a study of blood T cell repertoires in COVID-19. Libraries were prepared by immunoSEQ multiplex PCR; TCRdb keeps only in-frame clonotypes and omits some of them. The table includes 200,000 to 300,000 clones, roughly four fifths detected once. The sequenced sample was peripheral blood. These receptors came from a man aged 50 or older with acute or convalescent COVID-19.

In nucleotides, the CDR3 is TGTGCCAGCAGAATACAGGGGTTGTCTGAAGCTTTCTTT. This codes for CASRIQGLSEAFF. This chain connects TRBV5-6 to TRBJ1-1; TRBD1 matches at 7 bases. There are 13 residues in the CDR3. Germline lookup yields CDR1 SGHDT and CDR2 YYEEEE. V was pared by 5 bases and J by 6 bases, with 7 bases of the junction left unmatched. Together with reference TRBV5-6 and TRBJ1-1, the CDR3 gives the full variable domain: DAGVTQSPTHLIKTRGQQVTLRCSPKSGHDTVSWYQQALGQGPQFIFQYYEEEERQRGNFPDRFSGHQFPNYSSELNVNALLLGDSALYLCASRIQGLSEAFFGQGTRLTVV.

About this clone: An end of the junction differs from the germline gene, which may be a read error. The chain combines TRBV6-1 with TRBJ1-5, with 10 nucleotides matching TRBD1. This CDR3 contains 14 residues. CDR1 and CDR2 (germline): MNHNS, SASEGT. The CDR3 region is CASREGTGDQPQHF. CDR3 nucleotides: TGTGCCAGCAGAGAAGGGACAGGGGATCAGCCCCAGCATTTT.

The chain employs TRBV19 and TRBJ2-3, with 9 nucleotides matching TRBD1. The CDR3 spans 16 residues. V lost 4 bases to trimming and J lost 7 bases; unmatched junction nucleotides: 12. Germline-derived CDR1 and CDR2 are LNHDA and SQIVND (reference sequence). CDR3 sequence (DNA): TGTGCCAGTAGTACTGCGGGGACAGGGAAAAGAAATACGCAGTATTTT. Its translation is CASSTAGTGKRNTQYF.